The 19 T cell receptor beta chains below were found in one sample sequenced in a study of shared clonotypes between healthy human individuals. The table came from immunoSEQ multiplex PCR; TCRdb's copy has only in-frame clones and leaves some out. Of about 490,000 clones in the sample, roughly four fifths were seen once. The material sequenced was PBMCs. Source of these receptors: a woman between 40 and 50 years old in good health. Some clones in this sample may be carry-over from other donors' samples.

This chain connects TRBV7-2 to TRBJ2-2, with 14 bases lining up with TRBD2. V lost 5 bases and J lost 6; bases outside the gene matches: 8. CDR3 size: 17 residues. Germline values: CDR1 SGHTA, CDR2 FQGNSA. The CDR3 bases are TGTGCCAGCAGCCCCACAGGGGGACTAGCGGGAGCCGGGGAGCTGTTTTTT. Its protein is CASSPTGGLAGAGELFF.

This clone was recorded a few times. V is TRBV28 and J is TRBJ2-5, with 12 nucleotides matching TRBD2. Gene TRBJ2-7 matches the end of the DNA better, so the J call may be wrong. CDR1 MDHEN and CDR2 SYDVKM come from the germline V gene. This CDR3 is built from 15 residues. The CDR3 DNA reads TGTGCCAGCAGTTTGAGGACTAGCGGGATTTACGAGCAGTACTTC. Amino acids: CASSLRTSGIYEQYF.

The genes are TRBV19 and TRBJ1-2; TRBD1 agrees at 9 bases. CDR1 is LNHDA and CDR2 is SQIVND in the germline V gene (reference sequence). V lost 3 bases to trimming and J lost 3 bases; unmatched junction nucleotides: 2. This CDR3 region has 14 residues. CDR3 DNA: TGTGCCAGTAGTATTACAGGGGGCGACTATGGCTACACCTTC. As protein: CASSITGGDYGYTF.

A few counts support this clone. Other DNA variants within this sample encode the same CDR3. This chain uses TRBV30 with TRBJ1-5; D gene unclear. Between the trimmed V and J ends, which lost 5 bases and 0 bases, there was a span of 5 bases. Germline V gives CDR1 GTSNPN, CDR2 SVGIG (reference sequence). CDR3 length equals 12 residues. CDR3 DNA: TGTGCCTGGTCGGATAGCAATCAGCCCCAGCATTTT. Protein: CAWSDSNQPQHF.

V is TRBV7-2 and J is TRBJ1-2; no clear D. The germline V gene encodes CDR1 SGHTA and CDR2 FQGNSA. The CDR3 totals 12 residues. Trimming cost V 1 base and J 4 bases, with 4 bases left between them. CDR3 in amino acids: CASSLGAYGYTF. DNA of the CDR3: TGTGCCAGCAGCTTAGGGGCCTATGGCTACACCTTC. Supplemented by reference TRBV7-2 and TRBJ1-2, the full variable domain reads GAGVSQSPSNKVTEKGKDVELRCDPISGHTALYWYRQSLGQGLEFLIYFQGNSAPDKSGLPSDRFSAERTGGSVSTLTIQRTQQEDSAVYLCASSLGAYGYTFGSGTRLTVV.

V and J are TRBV6-5 and TRBJ2-1; 8 bases are shared with TRBD1. The CDR3 is 15 residues long. The germline CDR1 and CDR2 sequences are MNHEY and SVGAGI. The junction had 11 bases not matched to a gene; V was cut back by 6 bases and J by 7 bases. This CDR3 reads CASRAAGTGLNEQFF. CDR3 in DNA: TGTGCCAGCAGGGCCGCCGGGACAGGCTTGAATGAGCAGTTCTTC.

Points on this clone: The likely explanation is a read error, given a far larger clone one base away. A read error is likely, as this CDR3 ends without the conserved phenylalanine or tryptophan. V gene TRBV30 combines with J gene TRBJ1-2; D ambiguous. The CDR3 contains 12 residues. The V end lost 1 base, the J end lost 1 base, and 4 bases lay between the germline ends. Germline loops: CDR1 GTSNPN, CDR2 SVGIG (reference sequence). Here the CDR3 reads CAWSAVNYGYTS. Written as DNA, the CDR3 is TGTGCCTGGAGTGCGGTTAACTATGGCTACACCTCC.

As to this clone: A junction boundary mismatches the germline segment, possibly from a read error. The genes are TRBV29-1 and TRBJ1-1; D is ambiguous. CDR1 is SQVTM, CDR2 ANQGSEA, per germline. There are 14 residues in the CDR3. Here the CDR3 reads CSVELWRLNTEALF. The CDR3 DNA reads TGCAGCGTTGAGCTTTGGCGTTTGAACACTGAGGCTCTCTTT.

This clone was detected only once. This sequence joins TRBV15 and TRBJ1-5, with a possible D match to TRBD1 (6 bases). Per germline, CDR1 LNHNV and CDR2 YYDKDF (reference sequence). Trimming left V 0 bases short and J 5 bases short, with 11 bases between. This CDR3 region has 15 residues. DNA of the CDR3: TGTGCCACCAGCAGAGAAAGGACAGCTGATCAGCCCCAGCATTTT. Translation gives CATSRERTADQPQHF.

The rearrangement links TRBV5-1 to TRBJ2-7; D is tentatively TRBD1 or TRBD2 (6 bases each). This CDR3 has 17 residues. CDR1 and CDR2 (germline): SGHRS, YFSETQ. The V gene lost 0 bases and the J gene lost 0 bases, with 16 bases spanning the gap. The CDR3 nucleotides are TGCGCCAGCAGCTTGGTCTTGGGGGGCGGTAGCTCCTACGAGCAGTACTTC. This gives the protein CASSLVLGGGSSYEQYF.

This chain uses TRBV5-6 with TRBJ2-7; perhaps TRBD1 as D (5 bases). The V and J ends lost 0 bases and 4 bases respectively, with 11 bases between them. This CDR3 is 14 amino acids long. Germline CDR1 is SGHDT and CDR2 is YYEEEE. CDR3 nucleotide sequence: TGTGCCAGCAGCTTGGCCGGACATCTATACGAGCAGTACTTC. Encoded protein: CASSLAGHLYEQYF.

J is TRBJ1-4 and V is TRBV2, with D perhaps TRBD1 (6 bases). The ends were cut back, 4 bases at V and 0 bases at J, with 9 bases in the middle. This CDR3 region has 15 residues. CDR1 is SNHLY and CDR2 is FYNNEI in the germline V gene. As DNA, the CDR3 is TGTGCCAGCAGTGGGACAGCTTCAACTAATGAAAAACTGTTTTTT. Protein: CASSGTASTNEKLFF.

The chain recombines TRBV15 with TRBJ1-2; 7 positions match TRBD1. Germline V gene data show CDR1 as LNHNV and CDR2 as YYDKDF (reference sequence). CDR3 size: 13 residues. V was clipped by 4 bases and J by 7 bases; unmatched bases: 6. The CDR3 nucleotides read TGTGCCACCAGCATTGGACAGGATCTTGGCTACACCTTC. This encodes CATSIGQDLGYTF.

As to this clone: The sample contains more than one DNA sequence encoding this CDR3. The chain has TRBV28 and TRBJ1-2; D ambiguous. The germline V gene has CDR1 MDHEN and CDR2 SYDVKM. The CDR3 length is 12 residues. The V gene lost 6 bases and the J gene lost 2 bases, with 7 bases spanning the gap. The CDR3 here is CASSPINYGYTF. CDR3 nucleotide sequence: TGTGCCAGCAGCCCAATAAACTATGGCTACACCTTC.

This sequence joins TRBV18 and TRBJ1-3; TRBD1 aligns across 9 bases. V lost 3 bases and J lost 2; bases outside the gene matches: 5. CDR1 KGHSH and CDR2 LQKENI come from the germline V gene. The CDR3 totals 16 residues. CDR3 in amino acids: CASSPSGQGTGNTIYF. DNA of the CDR3: TGTGCCAGCTCACCCTCGGGACAGGGAACTGGAAACACCATATATTTT.

A single count supports this clone. A far larger clone is one base from this, pointing to a likely read error. This CDR3 is also generated by other DNA sequences in the sample. The CDR3 sequence is CSAPAWGGYTF. The CDR3 region has the DNA TGCAGCGCTCCAGCATGGGGCGGATACACCTTC. V is TRBV29-1 and J is TRBJ1-2, with D tentatively TRBD1 (5 bases). Germline V gene lookup returns CDR1 SQVTM and CDR2 ANQGSEA. There are 11 residues in the CDR3. The V and J ends lost 7 bases and 11 bases respectively, with 17 bases between them.

This chain connects TRBV28 to TRBJ1-5, with D possibly matching TRBD1 (6 bases). Trimming took 4 bases from V and 4 from J, leaving 14 bases between them. This CDR3 spans 15 amino acids. CDR1 MDHEN and CDR2 SYDVKM come from the germline V gene. As DNA, the CDR3 is TGTGCCAGCAGTTACAGGGACCGACTGAATCAGCCCCAGCATTTT. Its protein product is CASSYRDRLNQPQHF.

V and J are TRBV9 and TRBJ1-2; D is perhaps TRBD1 (5 bases). The germline V gene encodes CDR1 SGDLS and CDR2 YYNGEE. Deletions cut 4 bases from V and 0 bases from J, with 16 bases between. The CDR3 extends over 16 amino acids. CDR3 DNA sequence: TGTGCCAGCAGCCCCTCGGGGGAGGCCACTAACTATGGCTACACCTTC. Amino acid sequence: CASSPSGEATNYGYTF.

The chain combines TRBV5-5 with TRBJ2-1; tentative D call: TRBD2 (5 bases). The length of the CDR3 is 14 residues. CDR1 SGHKS and CDR2 YYEKEE come from the germline V gene (reference sequence). The V gene lost 0 bases and the J gene lost 9 bases, with 13 bases spanning the gap. CDR3 sequence reads: CASSLVPGISEQFF. The CDR3, as DNA: TGTGCCAGCAGCTTGGTTCCCGGGATTTCTGAGCAGTTCTTC.